This TCR delta chain appears in the sequencing data of a study of γδ T cells in repeated Plasmodium falciparum infection. Study overall: Sampling occurred at baseline, pre-infection for selected infections, and 21 days post-infection.

Study observations and caveats: Waves of new clonotype selection appeared after repeated controlled infections in Vdelta2-negative, largely Vdelta1+, gammadelta T cells. One small rural Malian village, predominantly a single ethnic group, supplied the cohort.

In regard to this clone: Its antigen is as yet unknown. The protein TCRdb lists belongs to a much larger clone and differs from this DNA's translation at residue 7, which points to a read error; the protein shown is made from the DNA.

Trimming left V 0 bases short and J 0 bases short, with 8 bases between. Looked up from germline, CDR1 is GEAIGNYY and CDR2 is EKD. The CDR3 runs to 17 residues. Each sorted gammadelta sample had TRG and TRD chains sequenced. TCRdb ran CATT on the multiplex PCR reads. The profile shows tens of thousands of delta-chain clones, about 2% of them singletons. Vgamma9/Vdelta2+ and Vdelta2-negative gammadelta T cells were flow-sorted from PBMC for bulk sequencing. The source of this sequence is a pool of human donors (malaria-infected and uninfected, not separated). Specimen: gamma-delta T cells from blood. The chain recombines TRDV2 with TRDJ3, with no clear D. Matching the DNA to germline supplied the J gene, which TCRdb does not give. CDR3 nucleotide sequence: TGTGCCTGTGACACCTTAAACGGCTCCTGGGACACCCGACAGATGTTTTTC. Translating it yields CACDTLNGSWDTRQMFF.